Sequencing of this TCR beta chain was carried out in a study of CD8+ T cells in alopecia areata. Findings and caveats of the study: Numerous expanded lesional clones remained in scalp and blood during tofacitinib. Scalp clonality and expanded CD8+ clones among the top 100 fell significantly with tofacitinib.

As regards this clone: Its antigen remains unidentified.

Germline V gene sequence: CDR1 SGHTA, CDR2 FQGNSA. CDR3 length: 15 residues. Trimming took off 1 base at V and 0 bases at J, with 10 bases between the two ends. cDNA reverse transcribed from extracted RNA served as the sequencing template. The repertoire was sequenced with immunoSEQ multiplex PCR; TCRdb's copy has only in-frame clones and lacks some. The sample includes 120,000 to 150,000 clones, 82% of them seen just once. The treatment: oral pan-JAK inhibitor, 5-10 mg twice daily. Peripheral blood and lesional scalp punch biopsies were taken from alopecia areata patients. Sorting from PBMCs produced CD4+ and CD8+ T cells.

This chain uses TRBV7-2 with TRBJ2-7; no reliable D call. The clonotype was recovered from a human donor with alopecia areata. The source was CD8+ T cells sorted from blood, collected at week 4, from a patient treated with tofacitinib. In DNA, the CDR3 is TGTGCCAGCAGCTTAGGCAGGATAAGCTCCTACGAGCAGTACTTC. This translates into CASSLGRISSYEQYF.